The 32 T cell receptor beta chains reported below all come from one sample, sequenced in a study of blood T cell repertoires in COVID-19. Sequenced by immunoSEQ multiplex PCR; TCRdb stores in-frame clones only, minus some. This sample has roughly 280,000 clones, with 90% found just once. What was sequenced was PBMCs or T cells enriched from blood (not recorded which). All receptors come from a woman in her twenties or thirties with acute COVID-19.

The chain combines TRBV5-1 with TRBJ2-1; D may be TRBD1 (6 bases). This CDR3 comprises 17 residues. Trimming pared 4 bases from V and 0 bases from J, leaving 17 bases between. Germline V lookup: CDR1 SGHRS, CDR2 YFSETQ. The CDR3 spells CASSPLPTGSSYNEQFF. CDR3 nucleotide sequence: TGCGCCAGCAGCCCGCTGCCGACAGGCAGCTCCTACAATGAGCAGTTCTTC.

DNA for the CDR3: TGTGCCAGCAGTGAACAGGTCGGAGAAAAACTGTTTTTT. As protein: CASSEQVGEKLFF. V usage is TRBV2 and J usage is TRBJ1-4; D gene uncertain. V lost 2 bases to trimming and J lost 8 bases, with 9 bases between them. This CDR3 has 13 amino acids. CDR1 is SNHLY and CDR2 is FYNNEI in the germline V gene.

The chain links TRBV29-1 to TRBJ1-1; no clear D. The V gene lost 4 bases and the J gene lost 4 bases, with 10 bases spanning the gap. The CDR3 contains 12 residues. Germline values: CDR1 SQVTM, CDR2 ANQGSEA. The CDR3 spells CSVGPGFTEAFF. For the CDR3, the DNA is TGCAGCGTTGGGCCGGGTTTCACTGAAGCTTTCTTT. The full variable domain, completed using reference TRBV29-1 and TRBJ1-1, is SAVISQKPSRDICQRGTSLTIQCQVDSQVTMMFWYRQQPGQSLTLIATANQGSEATYESGFVIDKFPISRPNLTFSTLTVSNMSPEDSSIYLCSVGPGFTEAFFGQGTRLTVV.

The chain carries TRBV6-5 and TRBJ1-3; D is unclear. This CDR3 comprises 16 residues. Germline V gene data show CDR1 as MNHEY and CDR2 as SVGAGI. V lost 0 bases and J 0 bases, leaving 9 bases between the germline ends. This CDR3 is CASSYSKAGSGNTIYF. The CDR3 bases are TGTGCCAGCAGTTACTCGAAGGCGGGCTCTGGAAACACCATATATTTT.

The genes are TRBV27 and TRBJ1-2, with a possible D match to TRBD1 (5 bases). This CDR3 has 13 amino acids. Germline-derived CDR1 and CDR2 are MNHEY and SMNVEV (reference sequence). V lost 5 bases, J lost 0 bases, and 7 bases lay in between. The CDR3 DNA reads as TGTGCCAGCAGTACCAGGGCTAACTATGGCTACACCTTC. Its protein product is CASSTRANYGYTF.

J is TRBJ2-5 and V is TRBV28; D perhaps matches TRBD1 (6 bases). CDR1 is MDHEN and CDR2 is SYDVKM in the germline V gene. The CDR3 has 14 residues. The V and J ends lost 6 bases and 2 bases respectively, with 13 bases between them. CDR3 sequence reads: CASRLGTIQETQYF. Written as DNA, the CDR3 is TGTGCCAGCAGGCTCGGGACAATACAAGAGACCCAGTACTTC.

The V gene is TRBV4-1, the J gene TRBJ2-2; 12 bases match TRBD2. V lost 3 bases and J lost 4; bases outside the gene matches: 6. The length of the CDR3 is 17 residues. Germline CDR1 is MGHRA and CDR2 is YSYEKL. This CDR3 is CASSQRLAGVGTGELFF. In nucleotides, the CDR3 is TGCGCCAGCAGCCAGAGACTAGCGGGAGTGGGCACCGGGGAGCTGTTTTTT.

The J gene is TRBJ1-4, the V gene TRBV28; 7 bases are a match to TRBD1. J was trimmed by 8 bases and V by 3 bases; bases with no gene match: 12. CDR1 MDHEN and CDR2 SYDVKM come from the germline V gene. The CDR3 spans 16 residues. The CDR3 DNA follows: TGTGCCAGCAGTTTGCCTCTCACAGGGGCGGGCGAAAAACTGTTTTTT. Translation: CASSLPLTGAGEKLFF.

J is TRBJ2-3 and V is TRBV28; TRBD1 is a possible D gene (5 bases). The CDR3 contains 15 residues. The V end lost 6 bases, the J end lost 2 bases, and 15 bases lay between the germline ends. The germline V gene has CDR1 MDHEN and CDR2 SYDVKM. The CDR3 region is CASRGPLGPTDTQYF. CDR3 DNA: TGTGCCAGCAGGGGGCCTCTAGGCCCCACAGATACGCAGTATTTT.

This chain joins TRBV28 and TRBJ2-1; 10 bases agree with TRBD2. Trimming cost V 2 bases and J 6 bases; bases outside gene matches: 4. Germline V gene sequence: CDR1 MDHEN, CDR2 SYDVKM. The CDR3 spans 15 residues. The CDR3 sequence is CASSLGLAASNEQFF. The CDR3, as DNA: TGTGCCAGCAGTTTAGGACTAGCGGCCTCCAATGAGCAGTTCTTC.

The chain combines TRBV7-8 with TRBJ1-5; 7 bases match TRBD1. This CDR3 has 14 residues. Trimming at V came to 4 bases and at J to 1 base, leaving 1 base not matched to a gene. Per the germline V gene, CDR1 is SGHVS and CDR2 is FQNEAQ. CDR3 region: CASSWGQSNQPQHF. In DNA, the CDR3 is TGTGCCAGCAGCTGGGGACAGAGCAATCAGCCCCAGCATTTT.

The rearrangement links TRBV29-1 to TRBJ2-7; no clear D. CDR3 size: 11 residues. V was pared by 5 bases and J by 13 bases, with 18 bases between. CDR1 SQVTM and CDR2 ANQGSEA come from the germline V gene. The CDR3 region is CSVRENPYSYF. The CDR3 region has the DNA TGCAGCGTTCGAGAAAACCCGTATAGTTACTTC.

The V and J genes are TRBV28 and TRBJ2-1; D is possibly TRBD2 (5 bases). CDR3 length equals 16 residues. The V and J ends lost 4 bases and 4 bases respectively, with 17 bases between them. Germline V gene sequence: CDR1 MDHEN, CDR2 SYDVKM. As DNA, the CDR3 is TGTGCCAGCAGTTCCCCTCCACCGGGGTCGTACAATGAGCAGTTCTTC. Amino acid sequence: CASSSPPPGSYNEQFF. Full variable domain (rest looked up from reference TRBV28 and TRBJ2-1): DVKVTQSSRYLVKRTGEKVFLECVQDMDHENMFWYRQDPGLGLRLIYFSYDVKMKEKGDIPEGYSVSREKKERFSLILESASTNQTSMYLCASSSPPPGSYNEQFFGPGTRLTVL.

J is TRBJ1-6 and V is TRBV11-1, with 11 bases that match TRBD1. The CDR3 extends over 14 amino acids. Germline values: CDR1 SGHAT, CDR2 FQDESV (reference sequence). V lost 4 bases, J lost 7 bases, and 0 bases stayed unmatched. Written as DNA, the CDR3 is TGTGCCAGCAGCTGGGACAGGGGGAATTCACCCCTCCACTTT. Translation: CASSWDRGNSPLHF.

The V gene is TRBV5-1, the J gene TRBJ2-1; TRBD2 matches at 8 bases. Germline V gives CDR1 SGHRS, CDR2 YFSETQ. V lost 5 bases to trimming and J lost 3 bases; unmatched junction nucleotides: 1. The CDR3 contains 13 residues. CDR3 loop: CASSTSGYNEQFF. CDR3 coding DNA: TGCGCCAGCAGTACTAGCGGCTACAATGAGCAGTTCTTC.

The rearrangement joins TRBV28 to TRBJ1-1; TRBD1 might be the D (5 bases). This CDR3 comprises 13 residues. Germline V gene data show CDR1 as MDHEN and CDR2 as SYDVKM. V was clipped by 3 bases and J by 6 bases, with 11 bases between them. CDR3 DNA: TGTGCCAGCAGTTTCCAAGGGGTGGCTGAAGCTTTCTTT. The encoded protein is CASSFQGVAEAFF.

The CDR3 loop is CASSYSRTQREDSLDTQYF. Written as DNA, the CDR3 is TGTGCCAGCAGTTACTCGAGAACCCAGCGGGAGGACTCACTGGATACGCAGTATTTT. V is TRBV6-2 or TRBV6-3 and J is TRBJ2-3; the match to TRBD2 covers 9 bases. The V gene's germline CDR1 is MNHEY and CDR2 SVGEGT. This CDR3 contains 19 residues. V dropped 0 bases and J dropped 6; count of bases not matched to a gene: 16.

This clone came up once. The chain combines TRBV11-2 with TRBJ1-4, with 7 bases aligning to TRBD1. V gave up 0 bases and J gave up 10 bases; unmatched junction bases: 11. Per the germline V gene, CDR1 is SGHAT and CDR2 is FQNNGV. CDR3 size: 16 residues. CDR3: CASSLDPGGGWRKLFF. The CDR3 DNA reads as TGTGCCAGCAGCTTAGATCCGGGAGGGGGCTGGCGAAAACTGTTTTTT.

The chain combines TRBV4-1 with TRBJ1-4; possibly TRBD1 for D (6 bases). V gave up 1 base and J gave up 7 bases, with 13 bases separating them. This CDR3 is 15 amino acids long. The germline CDR1 and CDR2 sequences are MGHRA and YSYEKL. CDR3 bases: TGCGCCAGCAGCCAAGTTGCAGGGGCGGGTGAAAAACTGTTTTTT. Its protein is CASSQVAGAGEKLFF.

A single count supports this clone. The J gene is TRBJ2-7, the V gene TRBV28; D gene unclear. The germline V gene has CDR1 MDHEN and CDR2 SYDVKM. The V end was cut by 8 bases, the J end by 0 bases, with 11 bases between. The CDR3 loop spans 13 amino acids. Here the CDR3 DNA reads TGTGCCAGCTTTTCAGGTGTCTCCTACGAGCAGTACTTC. Amino acids: CASFSGVSYEQYF.

In its sample, this clone was seen a few times. CDR3 DNA: TGTGCCAGCCTTGAGGGACAGGGCAATGAAAAACTGTTTTTT. Translation gives CASLEGQGNEKLFF. The chain recombines TRBV6-5 with TRBJ1-4; 9 positions match TRBD1. Trimming at V came to 8 bases and at J to 5 bases, leaving 6 bases not matched to a gene. The CDR3 spans 14 residues. Germline-derived CDR1 and CDR2 are MNHEY and SVGAGI.

Only a few counts were recorded for this clone. This rearrangement joins TRBV6-2 or TRBV6-3 to TRBJ1-3; possible D gene TRBD1, 6 bases. There are 15 residues in the CDR3. V was pared by 8 bases and J by 2 bases, with 16 bases between. CDR1 and CDR2 from the germline V gene are MNHEY and SVGEGT. The chain's CDR3 is CASGRPPGAGNTIYF. The DNA of the CDR3 is TGTGCCAGCGGCCGACCCCCAGGGGCTGGAAACACCATATATTTT.

This chain joins TRBV19 and TRBJ1-6; no definite D call. The CDR3 contains 17 residues. Germline assignment: CDR1 LNHDA and CDR2 SQIVND (reference sequence). V was shortened by 1 base and J by 7 bases, with 17 bases between the two germline ends. The CDR3 bases are TGTGCCAGTAGTATAGTCGACGGGCTTCCGGGAAATTCACCCCTCCACTTT. Amino acid sequence: CASSIVDGLPGNSPLHF.

The chain uses TRBV9 and TRBJ2-5; 10 bases line up with TRBD1. Unmatched junction bases numbered 10, after V lost 0 bases and J lost 5 bases. Per germline, CDR1 SGDLS and CDR2 YYNGEE. The CDR3 spans 17 residues. The CDR3 sequence: CASSVDEDRGLPETQYF. The CDR3 coding sequence is TGTGCCAGCAGCGTAGATGAAGACAGGGGGCTACCTGAGACCCAGTACTTC.

CDR3 DNA sequence: TGTGCCAGCAGCTCGGGACTAGCGGGAGGCGAGCAGTTCTTC. Translation gives CASSSGLAGGEQFF. The rearrangement uses TRBV7-9 and TRBJ2-1, with 15 bases identical to TRBD2. The germline gives CDR1 SEHNR, CDR2 FQNEAQ (reference sequence). With 4 bases clipped from V and 10 bases from J, the junction kept 2 bases outside the gene matches. The CDR3 totals 14 residues.

V usage is TRBV6-2 or TRBV6-3 and J usage is TRBJ1-1, with no clear D. V lost 0 bases and J 5 bases, leaving 13 bases between the germline ends. This CDR3 is 15 amino acids long. Germline V gene sequence: CDR1 MNHEY, CDR2 SVGEGT. Here the CDR3 DNA reads TGTGCCAGCAGTTACTCGAACACCCCGGGGACTGAAGCTTTCTTT. Protein: CASSYSNTPGTEAFF.

This clone was picked up one time. The chain uses TRBV12-2 and TRBJ2-1; TRBD1 reflects the table's D call only, with no check against the DNA. TRBV12-2 represents a pseudogene. The CDR3 runs to 13 residues. CDR3: CASRTQGHNEQFF. The CDR3 bases are TGTGCAAGTCGCACACAGGGCCACAATGAGCAGTTCTTC.

The chain uses TRBV2 and TRBJ2-7, with TRBD1 matching over 10 bases. J gave up 5 bases and V 7 bases, and 5 bases lay outside the gene matches. Per the germline V gene, CDR1 is SNHLY and CDR2 is FYNNEI. The CDR3 sequence is 13 residues long. In DNA form, the CDR3 reads TGTGCCAGCATTGGGACAGGGGACGACGAGCAGTACTTC. Its protein product is CASIGTGDDEQYF.

The chain uses TRBV7-6 and TRBJ2-7; the match to TRBD1 covers 9 bases. This CDR3 is built from 15 residues. The junction had 7 bases not matched to a gene; V was cut back by 3 bases and J by 4 bases. Germline V gene lookup returns CDR1 SGHVS and CDR2 FNYEAQ. CDR3 DNA: TGTGCCAGCAGCTTGGGACCGGACAGGGGATACGAGCAGTACTTC. Translating gives CASSLGPDRGYEQYF.

This chain joins TRBV5-1 and TRBJ2-1; unclear D gene. This CDR3 has 15 amino acids. Trimming took 0 bases from V and 0 from J, leaving 7 bases between them. CDR1 and CDR2 (germline): SGHRS, YFSETQ. CDR3 coding DNA: TGCGCCAGCAGCTTGGCACTTCCCTCCTACAATGAGCAGTTCTTC. This codes for CASSLALPSYNEQFF.

The chain joins TRBV2 to TRBJ1-4; TRBD1 might be the D (5 bases). In germline, CDR1 is SNHLY, CDR2 FYNNEI. The CDR3 is 13 amino acids. Deletions cut 7 bases from V and 4 bases from J, with 10 bases between. The CDR3 nucleotides are TGTGCCAGCAAAGGGGTCGGTAATGAAAAACTGTTTTTT. Translated: CASKGVGNEKLFF. Full variable domain (outside the CDR3, taken from reference TRBV2 and TRBJ1-4): EPEVTQTPSHQVTQMGQEVILRCVPISNHLYFYWYRQILGQKVEFLVSFYNNEISEKSEIFDDQFSVERPDGSNFTLKIRSTKLEDSAMYFCASKGVGNEKLFFGSGTQLSVL.

The chain joins TRBV3-1 (or the pseudogene TRBV3-2) to TRBJ2-1; 9 bases line up with TRBD2. Germline values: CDR1 LGHDT, CDR2 YNNKEL (reference sequence). CDR3 size: 16 residues. V shed 2 bases, J shed 2 bases, and the junction held 4 bases outside the gene matches. CDR3 sequence (DNA): TGTGCCAGCAGCCAAACCACTAGCGGGCCCTACAATGAGCAGTTCTTC. Its translation: CASSQTTSGPYNEQFF.